This T cell receptor beta chain was found in a study of T-cell memory formation after mild COVID-19. TCRdb re-called the 5' RACE reads with MiXCR, one entry per CDR3 protein. The sample holds approximately 560,000 distinct CDR3 sequences, 17% seen once. In its sample, this clonotype was seen a few times. The CDR3 spans 14 residues. V lost 11 bases, J lost 1 base, and 4 bases stayed unmatched. Germline V CDR1 and CDR2: ENHRY, SYGVKD. This TCR derives from an adult woman who had mild COVID-19 (a few samples of this study predate the infection). Cell type and time point are not known. Sequencing was done on a sample of PBMCs or a T cell subset sorted from them (not recorded which). The chain combines TRBV10-3 with TRBJ1-6; the match to TRBD1 covers 8 bases. This CDR3 is CAARTGSYNSPLHF. Written as DNA, the CDR3 is TGTGCCGCCCGGACAGGGTCCTATAATTCACCCCTCCACTTT.